The 23 T cell receptor beta chains below all came from one sample that was sequenced in a study of cytomegalovirus exposure and HLA in healthy donors. The PCR contained 60 Vbeta and 13 Jbeta primers. Assay used: immunoSEQ multiplex PCR; TCRdb lists only in-frame clones, some missing. The data show about 190,000 clones, about 13% seen once. The sequenced sample consisted of PBMCs. The origin of the receptors is a man aged 45-60 years in good health and CMV-seropositive.

The genes are TRBV7-6 and TRBJ2-5, with TRBD1 matching over 8 bases. This CDR3 contains 14 residues. J lost 5 bases, V lost 10 bases, and 12 bases had no gene match. CDR1 and CDR2 (germline): SGHVS, FNYEAQ. This CDR3 is CATTSTGGSETQYF. In DNA, the CDR3 is TGTGCCACAACCTCTACAGGGGGGTCGGAGACCCAGTACTTC.

The chain links TRBV11-2 to TRBJ1-3, with no clear D. Germline V lookup: CDR1 SGHAT, CDR2 FQNNGV. V lost 4 bases and J lost 0, with 7 bases in between. The CDR3 covers 14 residues. The CDR3 DNA sequence: TGTGCCAGCAGCTCCCGTCTCTCTGGAAACACCATATATTTT. Amino acid sequence: CASSSRLSGNTIYF.

The rearrangement joins TRBV11-3 to TRBJ1-2, with D unresolved. CDR1 SGHNT and CDR2 YENEEA come from the germline V gene. The CDR3 totals 13 residues. Between the trimmed V and J ends, which lost 5 bases and 3 bases, there was a span of 10 bases. CDR3 amino acids: CASSPGSDYGYTF. CDR3 nucleotides: TGTGCCAGCAGCCCAGGATCAGACTATGGCTACACCTTC.

This clone appeared a few times. The gene calls are TRBV7-9 and TRBJ1-1; D perhaps matches TRBD1 (6 bases). The CDR3 length is 15 residues. Germline lookup yields CDR1 SEHNR and CDR2 FQNEAQ (reference sequence). Trimming removed 3 bases from V and 3 bases from J, with 14 bases in between. The CDR3 loop reads CASSLGHQRDTEAFF. In nucleotides, the CDR3 is TGTGCCAGCAGCTTGGGACACCAACGGGACACTGAAGCTTTCTTT.

The gene calls are TRBV5-4 and TRBJ2-3; D gene uncertain. The V end was cut by 0 bases, the J end by 0 bases, with 8 bases between. The CDR3 length is 15 residues. The germline V gene encodes CDR1 SGHNT and CDR2 YYREEE (reference sequence). DNA of the CDR3: TGTGCCAGCAGCTTGGACCCAGTTAGCACAGATACGCAGTATTTT. Its protein product is CASSLDPVSTDTQYF.

The genes are TRBV6-1 and TRBJ2-7, with D possibly being TRBD2 (6 bases). Trimming took 1 base from V and 0 from J, leaving 13 bases between them. CDR1 is MNHNS and CDR2 is SASEGT in the germline V gene. The CDR3 covers 16 residues. Here the CDR3 DNA reads TGTGCCAGCAGTGAAGAAGAACTAGCTTACTCCTACGAGCAGTACGTC. This encodes CASSEEELAYSYEQYV.

This clone was detected a few times. This rearrangement joins TRBV7-8 to TRBJ1-2, with 8 nucleotides matching TRBD1. The CDR3 is made up of 15 amino acids. CDR1 is SGHVS and CDR2 is FQNEAQ in the germline V gene. The trim removed 4 bases at V and 4 bases at J, leaving 8 bases unmatched. CDR3 sequence reads: CASSWAGGAGYGYTF. The CDR3 nucleotides read TGTGCCAGCAGCTGGGCAGGGGGCGCCGGCTATGGCTACACCTTC.

This clone was counted between two and nine times. This chain uses TRBV4-3 with TRBJ1-1; D is ambiguous. V was pared by 0 bases and J by 1 base, with 6 bases between. Germline V CDR1 and CDR2: LGHNA, YSLEER. There are 14 residues in the CDR3. CDR3 residues: CASSQDHRNTEAFF. The CDR3 region has the DNA TGCGCCAGCAGCCAAGATCACAGGAACACTGAAGCTTTCTTT.

As regards this clone: At one boundary the junction diverges from the germline segment, which might be a read error. This chain joins TRBV11-2 and TRBJ2-7; 7 nucleotides align to TRBD1. Germline CDR1 reads SGHAT; CDR2 reads FQNNGV. The CDR3 length is 14 residues. The CDR3 spells CASSSTTGGQAPLF. Here the CDR3 DNA reads TGTGCCAGCAGCTCAACCACCGGAGGACAGGCCCCTCTCTTC. The whole variable domain, remainder taken from reference TRBV11-2 and TRBJ2-7, is EAGVAQSPRYKIIEKRQSVAFWCNPISGHATLYWYQQILGQGPKLLIQFQNNGVVDDSQLPKDRFSAERLKGVDSTLKIQPAKLEDSAVYLCASSSTTGGQAPLFGPGTRLTVT.

Only a few counts were recorded for this clone. CDR3: CASSYPTARRDSPLHF. CDR3 sequence (DNA): TGTGCCAGCAGCTATCCGACCGCGAGGAGGGACTCACCCCTCCACTTT. This sequence joins TRBV28 and TRBJ1-6; D might be TRBD1 (5 bases). The CDR3 length is 16 residues. V lost 6 bases to trimming and J lost 10 bases, with 22 bases between them. The germline CDR1 and CDR2 sequences are MDHEN and SYDVKM. Using reference TRBV28 and TRBJ1-6 for the parts outside the CDR3, the full variable domain is DVKVTQSSRYLVKRTGEKVFLECVQDMDHENMFWYRQDPGLGLRLIYFSYDVKMKEKGDIPEGYSVSREKKERFSLILESASTNQTSMYLCASSYPTARRDSPLHFGNGTRLTVT.

On this clone: A far bigger clonotype differs at one base, so this is likely a read error. The V gene is TRBV13, the J gene TRBJ2-1; D possibly corresponds to TRBD2 (6 bases). Germline loops: CDR1 PRHDT, CDR2 FYEKMQ (reference sequence). This CDR3 region has 13 residues. The CDR3 protein is CASSLGGGNEPFF. The CDR3, as DNA: TGTGCCAGCAGCTTAGGGGGGGGAAATGAGCCGTTCTTC.

The chain carries TRBV7-9 and TRBJ1-2; 8 bases fit TRBD1. The V and J ends lost 8 bases and 7 bases, in that order; junction bases with no gene match: 12. The CDR3 totals 14 residues. Germline V CDR1 and CDR2: SEHNR, FQNEAQ (reference sequence). The CDR3 sequence is CASSPGQGYGGYTF. Written as DNA, the CDR3 is TGTGCCAGCTCTCCCGGACAGGGATACGGTGGCTACACCTTC.

Only a few counts were recorded for this clone. This chain links TRBV28 with TRBJ1-2, with TRBD1 matching 7 bases. V was pared by 5 bases and J by 7 bases, with 7 bases of the junction left unmatched. The CDR3 sequence is 13 residues long. Germline CDR1 and CDR2: MDHEN and SYDVKM. CDR3: CASSAGGSFGYTF. CDR3 DNA: TGTGCCAGCAGTGCAGGGGGATCGTTTGGCTACACCTTC.

This clone was seen more than once but under ten times. This chain links TRBV4-3 with TRBJ2-7; 8 bases agree with TRBD1. Trimming removed 1 base from V and 3 bases from J; junction bases left unmatched: 2. This CDR3 is 14 amino acids long. Germline V CDR1 and CDR2: LGHNA, YSLEER. The CDR3 DNA reads TGCGCCAGCAGCCAAGGACAGGGGAGCTACGAGCAGTACTTC. As protein: CASSQGQGSYEQYF.

The V and J genes are TRBV7-6 and TRBJ2-3, with 9 bases aligning to TRBD2. The CDR3 is 16 amino acids. Germline assignment: CDR1 SGHVS and CDR2 FNYEAQ. V shed 4 bases, J shed 4 bases, and the junction held 9 bases outside the gene matches. This chain's CDR3 is CASSSGLASVPDTQYF. Written as DNA, the CDR3 is TGTGCCAGCAGCTCGGGACTAGCCAGCGTCCCAGATACGCAGTATTTT.

V is TRBV19 and J is TRBJ1-4; unclear D gene. Germline V lookup: CDR1 LNHDA, CDR2 SQIVND (reference sequence). V dropped 6 bases and J dropped 3 bases, with 11 bases sitting between them. The CDR3 is 14 residues long. The CDR3: CASRTPGANEKLFF. The CDR3 nucleotides read TGTGCCAGTAGGACCCCTGGAGCTAATGAAAAACTGTTTTTT.

The chain carries TRBV29-1 and TRBJ1-2; 8 bases are a match to TRBD1. After removal of 1 base from V and 4 bases from J, the junction contained 8 bases not matched to a gene. The CDR3 loop spans 15 amino acids. From germline, CDR1 is SQVTM and CDR2 ANQGSEA. The CDR3 sequence is CSVEGQAGGFYGYTF. In DNA form, the CDR3 reads TGCAGCGTTGAAGGTCAGGCAGGGGGCTTCTATGGCTACACCTTC.

The rearrangement joins TRBV9 to TRBJ2-4; TRBD1 aligns across 9 bases. Germline V gene data show CDR1 as SGDLS and CDR2 as YYNGEE. Trimming at V came to 3 bases and at J to 0 bases, leaving 4 bases not matched to a gene. This CDR3 spans 16 amino acids. This CDR3 reads CASSEGTGLAKNIQYF. CDR3 bases: TGTGCCAGCAGCGAGGGGACAGGGCTAGCCAAAAACATTCAGTACTTC.

This clone was counted a few times. The chain has TRBV2 and TRBJ2-2; D not resolved. The CDR3 runs 13 residues. The V gene's germline CDR1 is SNHLY and CDR2 FYNNEI. The germline V and J ends were trimmed by 7 bases and 4 bases, with 10 bases remaining between them. The CDR3 DNA reads TGTGCCAGCACCATACAATCCACCGGGGAGCTGTTTTTT. It yields the protein CASTIQSTGELFF.

This clone appeared a few times. The chain carries TRBV25-1 and TRBJ1-2; 7 bases line up with TRBD1. Per the germline V gene, CDR1 is MGHDK and CDR2 is SYGVNS. After removal of 4 bases from V and 2 bases from J, the junction contained 10 bases not matched to a gene. This CDR3 is 16 amino acids long. In DNA, the CDR3 is TGTGCCAGCAGTGGTCCCGGGACAGCCACAAACTATGGCTACACCTTC. This gives the protein CASSGPGTATNYGYTF.

The rearrangement links TRBV27 to TRBJ1-4, with 8 bases lining up with TRBD1. CDR3 size: 15 residues. V trimming: 3 bases; J trimming: 8 bases; junction bases outside the gene matches: 8. Germline V gives CDR1 MNHEY, CDR2 SMNVEV (reference sequence). CDR3 in DNA: TGTGCCAGCAGTTTTGCGACAGGGGTACGCGAAAAACTGTTTTTT. Translating gives CASSFATGVREKLFF.

This clone was observed a handful of times. The chain joins TRBV7-2 to TRBJ1-2; the D is unclear. Trimming cost V 6 bases and J 9 bases, with 11 bases left between them. This CDR3 comprises 11 residues. Germline V CDR1 and CDR2: SGHTA, FQGNSA. CDR3 sequence: CASSSRVSYTF. In nucleotides, the CDR3 is TGTGCCAGCAGTTCGCGGGTGAGCTACACCTTC.

V is TRBV30 and J is TRBJ1-2; D is unresolved. From germline, CDR1 is GTSNPN and CDR2 SVGIG (reference sequence). The CDR3 has 13 amino acids. V lost 4 bases and J 2 bases, leaving 11 bases between the germline ends. CDR3 sequence: CAWTAAANYGYTF. In DNA form, the CDR3 reads TGTGCCTGGACGGCGGCGGCGAACTATGGCTACACCTTC.